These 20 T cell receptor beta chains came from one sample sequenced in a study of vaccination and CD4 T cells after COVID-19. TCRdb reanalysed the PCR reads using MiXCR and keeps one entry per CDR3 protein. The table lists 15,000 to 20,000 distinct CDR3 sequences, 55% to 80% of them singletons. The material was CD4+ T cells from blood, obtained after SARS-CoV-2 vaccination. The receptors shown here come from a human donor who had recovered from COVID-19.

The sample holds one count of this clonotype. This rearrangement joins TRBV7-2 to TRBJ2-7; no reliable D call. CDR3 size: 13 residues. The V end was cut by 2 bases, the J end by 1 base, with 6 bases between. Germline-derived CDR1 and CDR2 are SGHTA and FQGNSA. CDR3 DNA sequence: TGTGCCAGCAGCTTATTGGCTTCCTACGAGCAGTACTTC. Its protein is CASSLLASYEQYF.

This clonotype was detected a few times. CDR3 DNA: TGCAGTGCTAGAGATCGTACTAGCGGGAGAGAGACCCAGTACTTC. This gives the protein CSARDRTSGRETQYF. V and J are TRBV20-1 and TRBJ2-5, with 11 bases fitting TRBD2. There are 15 residues in the CDR3. The germline gives CDR1 DFQATT, CDR2 SNEGSKA (reference sequence). J was trimmed by 4 bases and V by 0 bases; bases with no gene match: 4.

This CDR3 reads CSASWGQGNSPLHF. Written as DNA, the CDR3 is TGCAGTGCTAGTTGGGGACAGGGGAATTCACCCCTCCACTTT. The rearrangement joins TRBV20-1 to TRBJ1-6; 10 nucleotides match TRBD1. The CDR3 has 14 residues. Germline V gene data show CDR1 as DFQATT and CDR2 as SNEGSKA (reference sequence). Trimming cost V 3 bases and J 7 bases; bases outside gene matches: 3.

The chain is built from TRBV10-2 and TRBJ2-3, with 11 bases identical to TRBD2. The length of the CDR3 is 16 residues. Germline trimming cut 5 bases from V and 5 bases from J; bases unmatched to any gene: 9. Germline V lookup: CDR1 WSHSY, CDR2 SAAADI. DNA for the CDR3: TGCGCCAGCAGTAAGGTTCGACTAGCGGGACAAGATACGCAGTATTTT. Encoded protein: CASSKVRLAGQDTQYF.

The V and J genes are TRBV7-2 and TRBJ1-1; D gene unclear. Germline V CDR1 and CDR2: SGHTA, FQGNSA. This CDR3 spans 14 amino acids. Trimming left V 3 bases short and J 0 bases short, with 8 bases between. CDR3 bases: TGTGCCAGCAGCTTTCGGAACATGAACACTGAAGCTTTCTTT. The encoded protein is CASSFRNMNTEAFF. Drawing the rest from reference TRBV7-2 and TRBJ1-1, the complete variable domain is GAGVSQSPSNKVTEKGKDVELRCDPISGHTALYWYRQSLGQGLEFLIYFQGNSAPDKSGLPSDRFSAERTGGSVSTLTIQRTQQEDSAVYLCASSFRNMNTEAFFGQGTRLTVV.

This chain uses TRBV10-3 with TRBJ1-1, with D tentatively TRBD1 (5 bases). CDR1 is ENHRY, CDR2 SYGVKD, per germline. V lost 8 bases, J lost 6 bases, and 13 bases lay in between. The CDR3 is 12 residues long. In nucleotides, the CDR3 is TGTGCCATCGCCGCCCCGGGGCCTGAAGCTTTCTTT. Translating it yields CAIAAPGPEAFF.

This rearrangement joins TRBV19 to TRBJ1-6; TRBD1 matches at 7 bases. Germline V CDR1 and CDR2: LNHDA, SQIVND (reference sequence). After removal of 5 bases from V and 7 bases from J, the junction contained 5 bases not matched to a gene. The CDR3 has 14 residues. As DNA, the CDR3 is TGTGCCAGTAGTTGGGACAGAGAGAATTCACCCCTCCACTTT. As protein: CASSWDRENSPLHF.

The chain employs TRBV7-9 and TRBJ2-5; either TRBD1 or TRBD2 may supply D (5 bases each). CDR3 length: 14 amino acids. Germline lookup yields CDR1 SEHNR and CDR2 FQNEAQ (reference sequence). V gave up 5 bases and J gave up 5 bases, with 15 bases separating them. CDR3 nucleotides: TGTGCCAGCAGCCCGGGACGGCGAAGCGAGACCCAGTACTTC. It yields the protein CASSPGRRSETQYF.

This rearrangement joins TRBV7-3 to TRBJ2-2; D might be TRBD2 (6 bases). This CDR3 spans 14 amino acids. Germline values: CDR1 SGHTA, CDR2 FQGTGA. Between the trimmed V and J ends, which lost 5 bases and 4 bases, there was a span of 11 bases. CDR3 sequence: CASSPTSLTGELFF. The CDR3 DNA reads TGTGCCAGCAGCCCAACTAGCCTCACCGGGGAGCTGTTTTTT.

CDR3 nucleotides: TGTGCCAGCAGTGTCAGGACAGATACGCAGTATTTT. Protein product: CASSVRTDTQYF. This rearrangement joins TRBV2 to TRBJ2-3; no reliable D call. Trimming stripped 4 bases from V and 3 bases from J, with 5 bases between. The germline gives CDR1 SNHLY, CDR2 FYNNEI. This CDR3 comprises 12 residues.

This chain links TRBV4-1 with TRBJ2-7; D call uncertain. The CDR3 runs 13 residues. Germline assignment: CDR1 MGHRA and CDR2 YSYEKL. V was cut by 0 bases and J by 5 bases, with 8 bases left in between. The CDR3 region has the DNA TGCGCCAGCAGCCAAGATTCAAGGGACGAGCAGTACTTC. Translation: CASSQDSRDEQYF.

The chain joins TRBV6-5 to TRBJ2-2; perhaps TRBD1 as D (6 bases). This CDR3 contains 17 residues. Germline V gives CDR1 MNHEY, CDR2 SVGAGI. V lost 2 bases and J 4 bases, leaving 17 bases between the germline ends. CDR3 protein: CASSYVPQDSITGELFF. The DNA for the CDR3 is TGTGCCAGCAGTTACGTTCCCCAGGACAGTATCACCGGGGAGCTGTTTTTT.

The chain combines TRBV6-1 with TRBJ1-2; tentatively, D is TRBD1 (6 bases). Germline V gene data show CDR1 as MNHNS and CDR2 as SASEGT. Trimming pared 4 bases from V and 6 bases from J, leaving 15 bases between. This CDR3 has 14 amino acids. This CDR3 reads CASSGPAGVDGYTF. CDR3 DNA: TGTGCCAGCAGTGGGCCGGCAGGGGTGGATGGCTACACCTTC.

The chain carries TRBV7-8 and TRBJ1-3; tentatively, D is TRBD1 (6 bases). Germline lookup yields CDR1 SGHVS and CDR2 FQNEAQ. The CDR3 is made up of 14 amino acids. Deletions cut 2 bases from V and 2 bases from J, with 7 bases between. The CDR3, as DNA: TGTGCCAGCAGCTTAAACAGGGCTGGAAACACCATATATTTT. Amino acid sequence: CASSLNRAGNTIYF.

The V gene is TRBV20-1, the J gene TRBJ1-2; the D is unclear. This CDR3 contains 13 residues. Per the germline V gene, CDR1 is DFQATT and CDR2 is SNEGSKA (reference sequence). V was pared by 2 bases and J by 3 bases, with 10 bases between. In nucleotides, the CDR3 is TGCAGTGCTAGAATGGAACAGCACTATGGCTACACCTTC. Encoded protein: CSARMEQHYGYTF.

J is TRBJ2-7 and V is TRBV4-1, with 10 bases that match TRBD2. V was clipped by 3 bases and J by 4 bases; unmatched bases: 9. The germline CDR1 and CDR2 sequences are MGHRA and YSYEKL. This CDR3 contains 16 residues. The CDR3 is CASSQLGTSEMYEQYF. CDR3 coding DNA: TGCGCCAGCAGCCAGCTTGGGACTAGCGAAATGTACGAGCAGTACTTC.

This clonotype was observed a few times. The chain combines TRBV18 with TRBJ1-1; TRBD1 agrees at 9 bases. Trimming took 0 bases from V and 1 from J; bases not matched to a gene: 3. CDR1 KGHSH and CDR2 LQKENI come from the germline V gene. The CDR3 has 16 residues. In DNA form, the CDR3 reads TGTGCCAGCTCACCACCAGGGACAGGGTGGAACACTGAAGCTTTCTTT. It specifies CASSPPGTGWNTEAFF. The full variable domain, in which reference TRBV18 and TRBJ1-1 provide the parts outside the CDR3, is NAGVMQNPRHLVRRRGQEARLRCSPMKGHSHVYWYRQLPEEGLKFMVYLQKENIIDESGMPKERFSAEFPKEGPSILRIQQVVRGDSAAYFCASSPPGTGWNTEAFFGQGTRLTVV.

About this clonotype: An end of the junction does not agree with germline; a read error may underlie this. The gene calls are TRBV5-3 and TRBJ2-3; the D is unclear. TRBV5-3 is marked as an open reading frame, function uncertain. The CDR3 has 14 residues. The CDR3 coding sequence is TGTGCCAGCAGCTTGGACGGTTTGCCAGATACGCAGTATTTT. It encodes CASSLDGLPDTQYF.

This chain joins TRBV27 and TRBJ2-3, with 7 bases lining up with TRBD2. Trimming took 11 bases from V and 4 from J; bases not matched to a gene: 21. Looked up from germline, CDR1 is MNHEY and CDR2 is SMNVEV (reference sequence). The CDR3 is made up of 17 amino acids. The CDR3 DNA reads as TGTGCCGGCGGATTCGGGGGAGGGCCTGTTTTGGCAGATACGCAGTATTTT. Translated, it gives CAGGFGGGPVLADTQYF.

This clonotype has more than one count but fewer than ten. CDR3 coding DNA: TGTGCCACCAGCAGAGATCGGAGGGACACAGATACGCAGTATTTT. This sequence encodes CATSRDRRDTDTQYF. J is TRBJ2-3 and V is TRBV15; maybe TRBD2 (6 bases). CDR1 and CDR2 from the germline V gene are LNHNV and YYDKDF (reference sequence). V lost 0 bases and J lost 2, with 9 bases in between. The CDR3 is 15 amino acids. The whole variable domain, remainder taken from reference TRBV15 and TRBJ2-3, is DAMVIQNPRYQVTQFGKPVTLSCSQTLNHNVMYWYQQKSSQAPKLLFHYYDKDFNNEADTPDNFQSRRPNTSFCFLDIRSPGLGDTAMYLCATSRDRRDTDTQYFGPGTRLTVL.